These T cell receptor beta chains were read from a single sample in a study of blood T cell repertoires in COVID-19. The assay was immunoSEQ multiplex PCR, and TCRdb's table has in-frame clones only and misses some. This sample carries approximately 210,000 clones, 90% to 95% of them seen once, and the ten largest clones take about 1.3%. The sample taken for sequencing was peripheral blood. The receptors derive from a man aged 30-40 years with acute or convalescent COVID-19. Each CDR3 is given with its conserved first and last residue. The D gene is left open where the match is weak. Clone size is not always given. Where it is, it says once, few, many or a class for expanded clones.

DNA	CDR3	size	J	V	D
TGTGCTAGTGGTTTGGTTGTGAGTTCGGCTAGCGGGGGGGCTTACTACGAGCAGTACTTC	CASGLVVSSASGGAYYEQYF	-	TRBJ2-7	TRBV12-5	TRBD2
TGTGCCAGCAAAATCTCAGGGGCTCGAGGCTACACCTTC	CASKISGARGYTF	-	TRBJ1-2	TRBV12-3/TRBV12-4	-
TGTGCCAGCAGCCAAGGGGAGCGGGATCGGTACTTC	CASSQGERDRYF	once	TRBJ2-7	TRBV3-1/TRBV3-2	TRBD2
TGTGCCAGCTCACCCCAGGACAGGGGAACGGGACAGCCCCAGCATTTT	CASSPQDRGTGQPQHF	-	TRBJ1-5	TRBV18	TRBD1
TGCGCCAGCAGCTTGTGGCTACAGGGGTCTGGAAACACCATATATTTT	CASSLWLQGSGNTIYF	-	TRBJ1-3	TRBV5-1	TRBD1
TGTGCCAGCAGGCGGGGGTACTCTAACTATGGCTACACCTTC	CASRRGYSNYGYTF	-	TRBJ1-2	TRBV6-5	-
TGTGCCAGCAGCCCCGACAGGGCAAGATTCAACGAGCAGTACTTC	CASSPDRARFNEQYF	-	TRBJ2-7	TRBV7-8	TRBD1
TGCGCCAGCAGTTCAGGGTATGGCTACACCTTC	CASSSGYGYTF	-	TRBJ1-2	TRBV5-1	-
TGTGCCTGGAGTGTACTGGACTTCTACACAGATACGCAGTATTTT	CAWSVLDFYTDTQYF	-	TRBJ2-3	TRBV30	-
TGTGCCAGCAGCTTTAGGGGATCTGATACGCAGTATTTT	CASSFRGSDTQYF	-	TRBJ2-3	TRBV5-8	-
TGTGCTAGTGGCTCGACTCCCGACACCGGGGAGCTGTTTTTT	CASGSTPDTGELFF	-	TRBJ2-2	TRBV12-5	-
TGTGCCAGCAGCTTCCCGGACAGTCTCGATGGCTACACCTTC	CASSFPDSLDGYTF	-	TRBJ1-2	TRBV7-9	-
TGTGCCAGCAGCACTCGACTAGCGGGGCTGCTCTTGGAGACCCAGTACTTC	CASSTRLAGLLLETQYF	-	TRBJ2-5	TRBV7-2	TRBD2
TGTGCCAGCAGCTTCGATGGTCAGGGGATCTACGAGCAGTACTTC	CASSFDGQGIYEQYF	-	TRBJ2-7	TRBV7-9	-
TGTGCCAGTAGTGTTCTACAGGGGGCATTCGGGTATAGCAATCAGCCCCAGCATTTT	CASSVLQGAFGYSNQPQHF	once	TRBJ1-5	TRBV19	TRBD1
TGTGCCAGCACCTTGGGACTGGCCTCCTACGAGCAGTACTTC	CASTLGLASYEQYF	-	TRBJ2-7	TRBV7-2	-
TGTGCCAGCAGGCCCGGGACAGGGCCGACGAACACTGAAGCTTTCTTT	CASRPGTGPTNTEAFF	-	TRBJ1-1	TRBV11-1	TRBD1
TGTGCCATCAGTGAACCGGGGGTAGCGGGGGGCGACGAGCAGTACTTC	CAISEPGVAGGDEQYF	-	TRBJ2-7	TRBV10-3	TRBD2
TGTGCCAGTAGCTACAGGGGGATGGTATCCGGGGAGCTGTTTTTT	CASSYRGMVSGELFF	once	TRBJ2-2	TRBV19	TRBD1
TGTGCCAGCAGCCAGTCTAACTACGAGCAGTACTTC	CASSQSNYEQYF	-	TRBJ2-7	TRBV3-1/TRBV3-2	-
TGTGCCAGCAGCCGTCTAGCGGGAGGTGGACAAGAGACCCAGTACTTC	CASSRLAGGGQETQYF	-	TRBJ2-5	TRBV3-1/TRBV3-2	TRBD2
TGTGCCAGCAGTTTACCAGGGGGCAATGAGCAGTTCTTC	CASSLPGGNEQFF	-	TRBJ2-1	TRBV12-3/TRBV12-4	TRBD1
TGTGCCAGCTCGCCGACAGGGGTCTCTGGAAACACCATATATTTT	CASSPTGVSGNTIYF	-	TRBJ1-3	TRBV18	TRBD1
TGTGCCAGCTGGGGGGCCACAGGGGATATCACCTACGAGCAGTACTTC	CASWGATGDITYEQYF	-	TRBJ2-7	TRBV28	-
TGCGCCAGCAGCCCTAGACTAGTCACAGATACGCAGTATTTT	CASSPRLVTDTQYF	-	TRBJ2-3	TRBV5-1	-
TGTGCCAGCAGCCAAGGAGAGGATCAGCCCCAGCATTTT	CASSQGEDQPQHF	-	TRBJ1-5	TRBV3-1/TRBV3-2	-
TGTGCCAGCAGCGACGTATCTGGGAGTGGAGCCCTCCACTTT	CASSDVSGSGALHF	-	TRBJ1-6	TRBV9	-
TGTGCCAGCAGGGGACAGGGCACGCACTCTGGAAACACCATATATTTT	CASRGQGTHSGNTIYF	-	TRBJ1-3	TRBV3-1/TRBV3-2	TRBD1
TGCGCCAGCAGTCGGGCGCGGGAGGTGACTGAAGCTTTCTTT	CASSRAREVTEAFF	-	TRBJ1-1	TRBV5-1	-
TGTGCCAGCAGCCCGACAAACAGGGCAGGGCGCTATGGCTACACCTTC	CASSPTNRAGRYGYTF	-	TRBJ1-2	TRBV7-2	-
TGTGCCAGCAGCGGTAGGAGCAATGAGCAGTTCTTC	CASSGRSNEQFF	-	TRBJ2-1	TRBV7-9	-
TGTGCCAGCAGCCCCCGGGGAGGAGAGGGGGCTTCCAATGAGCAGTTCTTC	CASSPRGGEGASNEQFF	-	TRBJ2-1	TRBV9	-
TGTGCCAGCAGTGAAAGGGTTCTCGGTGGGGGCGCTTTCTTT	CASSERVLGGGAFF	once	TRBJ1-1	TRBV6-1	-
TGTGCCAGCAGCAAAGGTGGTAGCGGGGGGCAACACACCGGGGAGCTGTTTTTT	CASSKGGSGGQHTGELFF	-	TRBJ2-2	TRBV21-1	-
TGTGCCAGCAGCCACCTACTAGCGGGAGCAGCCAAAAACATTCAGTACTTC	CASSHLLAGAAKNIQYF	-	TRBJ2-4	TRBV4-2	TRBD2
TGTGCCAGCAGGGGCCCTGGAAACACCATATATTTT	CASRGPGNTIYF	-	TRBJ1-3	TRBV25-1	-
TGTGCCAGCAGCTCCCTAGGGGCAGAGACCCAGTACTTC	CASSSLGAETQYF	-	TRBJ2-5	TRBV9	-
TGTGCCAGCAGCCCGGGACTTAACACAGATACGCAGTATTTT	CASSPGLNTDTQYF	-	TRBJ2-3	TRBV7-3	-
TGTGCCAGCAGTTACCGTACAGGGTTCACTGAAGCTTTCTTT	CASSYRTGFTEAFF	-	TRBJ1-1	TRBV6-5	-
TGTGCGACGGGGAACTACACTGAAGCTTTCTTT	CATGNYTEAFF	-	TRBJ1-1	TRBV28	-
TGTGCCAGCAGTTGGGGCAGTGGCGGCCAAGAGACCCAGTACTTC	CASSWGSGGQETQYF	-	TRBJ2-5	TRBV27	-
TGTGCCAGCTCACCTGGACAGGACCTTAACTATGGCTACACCTTC	CASSPGQDLNYGYTF	-	TRBJ1-2	TRBV18	TRBD1
TGTGCCAGCAGCTTAGCCCTCCAGGTCTTTGGTAACTACGAGCAGTACTTC	CASSLALQVFGNYEQYF	once	TRBJ2-7	TRBV7-8	-
TGTGCTAGCATCCAAACCGGTCTTCCCGGGGAGACCCAGTACTTC	CASIQTGLPGETQYF	-	TRBJ2-5	TRBV7-7	-
TGTGCCAGCAGCCCAGGAGGATCCTCCTACGAGCAGTACTTC	CASSPGGSSYEQYF	-	TRBJ2-7	TRBV7-9	-
TGTGCCAGCAGCCCATGGGGGGGCTGGGAGCAGTTCTTC	CASSPWGGWEQFF	-	TRBJ2-1	TRBV13	-
TGTGCCAGCAGCTTAACTAGTGGCACCGGGGAGCTGTTTTTT	CASSLTSGTGELFF	-	TRBJ2-2	TRBV7-3	-
TGTGCCAGCAGCTTAATTCTTTCCGAGCAGTACTTC	CASSLILSEQYF	-	TRBJ2-7	TRBV7-9	-
TGTGCCAGCAGTTTATTATATGGGACAGGGGTACCCTACGAGCAGTACTTC	CASSLLYGTGVPYEQYF	-	TRBJ2-7	TRBV28	TRBD1
TGTGCCAGCAGCCCAAGTTCAAAACGGACAGATACGCAGTATTTT	CASSPSSKRTDTQYF	-	TRBJ2-3	TRBV9	-
TGTGCCAGCAGCGACGGACAGGTACATAGCAATCAGCCCCAGCATTTT	CASSDGQVHSNQPQHF	-	TRBJ1-5	TRBV2	TRBD1
TGTGCCAGCAGCCGGGGGACAGATACGCAGTATTTT	CASSRGTDTQYF	-	TRBJ2-3	TRBV7-9	-
TGCGCCAGCAGCTTGACAGGACGTTATGAAAAACTGTTTTTT	CASSLTGRYEKLFF	-	TRBJ1-4	TRBV5-1	-
TGTGCCAGCTCACCGACAGGGGGCAGCACAGATACGCAGTATTTT	CASSPTGGSTDTQYF	-	TRBJ2-3	TRBV18	TRBD1
TGCGCCAGCAGCTTGGAGGCCCCGGGACAGGGGTCTTTGGAGTACTTC	CASSLEAPGQGSLEYF	-	TRBJ2-7	TRBV5-1	TRBD1
TGTGCCAGCAGCCGACAGGGCCTTAATGAAAAACTGTTTTTT	CASSRQGLNEKLFF	-	TRBJ1-4	TRBV4-2	TRBD1
TGTGCCAGCAGCCAAAGGGACTGGTACCAAGAGACCCAGTACTTC	CASSQRDWYQETQYF	-	TRBJ2-5	TRBV3-1/TRBV3-2	-
TGTGCCAGCAGTTGGTCTGCGGGAGGGCCCTACAATGAGCAGTTCTTC	CASSWSAGGPYNEQFF	-	TRBJ2-1	TRBV6-5	TRBD2
TGCGCCAGCAGCTTGGTTGCAGGGGGCTACTCTGGAAACACCATATATTTT	CASSLVAGGYSGNTIYF	-	TRBJ1-3	TRBV5-1	TRBD1